This TCR beta chain comes out of a study of T cells in Graves' hyperthyroidism and ophthalmopathy. This clonotype was observed at least ten times. The CDR3 extends over 15 amino acids. CDR1 is MNHEY and CDR2 is SVGEGT in the germline V gene. Trimming removed 4 bases from V and 6 bases from J; junction bases left unmatched: 5. Amplified TCR beta CDR3 regions derived from RNA transcripts. RT-PCR in the first round (using the HTBI primer set) targeted the TCR CDR3. TCRdb fed the multiplex PCR reads into MiXCR, producing one record per CDR3 protein. Here the sample spans 450,000 to 650,000 distinct CDR3 sequences, 15% to 20% being singletons.

The V and J genes are TRBV6-2 or TRBV6-3 and TRBJ2-2; TRBD2 agrees at 10 bases. The sequence was obtained from a young woman with Graves' ophthalmopathy. Material: blood. DNA for the CDR3: TGTGCCAGCAGTTGGACTAGCGGCCAGGCCGGGGAGCTGTTTTTT. Protein sequence: CASSWTSGQAGELFF.